The 32 T cell receptor beta chains listed next were all sequenced from one sample in a study of T cell responses to AZD1222 COVID-19 vaccine. The assay was immunoSEQ multiplex PCR, and TCRdb's table has in-frame clones only and misses some. The table includes fewer than 120,000 clones, around 90% detected once. The input for sequencing was peripheral blood, taken on day 0 of AZD1222 vaccination. The source of these receptors is an adult in good health.

The V and J genes are TRBV6-9 and TRBJ1-1, with D possibly TRBD1 on 5 matching bases. Between the trimmed V and J ends, which lost 3 bases and 3 bases, there was a span of 14 bases. This CDR3 contains 15 residues. Germline CDR1 MNHGY, CDR2 SVAAGI. The CDR3 DNA reads as TGTGCCAGCAGTTACAGAGGTCGGGGGGACACTGAAGCTTTCTTT. Translated: CASSYRGRGDTEAFF.

The chain combines TRBV18 with TRBJ1-1; 7 bases align to TRBD1. J lost 7 bases, V lost 2 bases, and 10 bases had no gene match. Germline loops: CDR1 KGHSH, CDR2 LQKENI. This CDR3 region has 15 residues. For the CDR3, the DNA is TGTGCCAGCTCACCAGACAGGGTAGTAATCGGTGAAGCTTTCTTT. Translating gives CASSPDRVVIGEAFF.

CDR3 DNA: TGTGCCAGCAGACGGACTAGCGGTGACTACAATGAGCAGTTCTTC. The encoded protein is CASRRTSGDYNEQFF. The chain employs TRBV11-1 and TRBJ2-1, with 10 bases fitting TRBD2. This CDR3 has 15 residues. V lost 6 bases, J lost 3 bases, and 5 bases stayed unmatched. The germline CDR1 and CDR2 sequences are SGHAT and FQDESV (reference sequence).

This clone was found a few times. The rearrangement joins TRBV6-5 to TRBJ1-1, with D perhaps matching TRBD1 (6 bases). Trimming removed 6 bases from V and 5 bases from J, with 16 bases in between. The CDR3 consists of 14 residues. The germline CDR1 and CDR2 sequences are MNHEY and SVGAGI. CDR3 protein: CASSSEGGITEAFF. In DNA form, the CDR3 reads TGTGCCAGCAGCTCCGAGGGGGGGATTACTGAAGCTTTCTTT.

The chain couples TRBV5-1 to TRBJ2-1; TRBD1 aligns across 8 bases. Germline V gives CDR1 SGHRS, CDR2 YFSETQ. The CDR3 runs 17 residues. V lost 0 bases to trimming and J lost 2 bases; unmatched junction nucleotides: 7. CDR3 DNA sequence: TGCGCCAGCAGCTTGGAAGTGCAGGGGGCTACCTACAATGAGCAGTTCTTC. This encodes CASSLEVQGATYNEQFF.

The CDR3 spells CASKVLSTDTQYF. CDR3 DNA: TGTGCCAGTAAAGTTCTCAGCACAGATACGCAGTATTTT. J is TRBJ2-3 and V is TRBV19; D gene unclear. CDR1 LNHDA and CDR2 SQIVND come from the germline V gene (reference sequence). The CDR3 loop spans 13 amino acids. Trimming shortened V by 7 bases and J by 0 bases, and 8 bases separated the two germline ends.

The chain joins TRBV28 to TRBJ2-2, with 10 bases identical to TRBD2. The CDR3 totals 18 residues. The V and J ends lost 5 bases and 5 bases, in that order; junction bases with no gene match: 14. The germline V gene has CDR1 MDHEN and CDR2 SYDVKM. CDR3 sequence reads: CASSQSRASGSWTGELFF. The CDR3 nucleotides read TGTGCCAGCAGTCAAAGTCGGGCTAGCGGGAGCTGGACCGGGGAGCTGTTTTTT.

The chain links TRBV24-1 to TRBJ2-3, with 7 bases identical to TRBD2. Germline values: CDR1 KGHDR, CDR2 SFDVKD. There are 13 residues in the CDR3. V lost 12 bases to trimming and J lost 2 bases; unmatched junction nucleotides: 7. CDR3 sequence (DNA): TGTGCCGCCAAGCGGGGCCCCACAGATACGCAGTATTTT. Protein product: CAAKRGPTDTQYF.

In regard to this clone: Other DNA sequences in this specimen translate into the identical CDR3. The CDR3 region has the DNA TGTGCCAGCAGCTTGGGCTCTGGAAACACCATATATTTT. This encodes CASSLGSGNTIYF. The rearrangement joins TRBV5-4 to TRBJ1-3; D is unclear. CDR3 length: 13 residues. Germline V lookup: CDR1 SGHNT, CDR2 YYREEE (reference sequence). The V end lost 0 bases, the J end lost 0 bases, and 1 base lay between the germline ends.

The chain is built from TRBV7-2 and TRBJ1-1, with D perhaps matching TRBD1 (6 bases). Germline V gene data show CDR1 as SGHTA and CDR2 as FQGNSA. The germline V and J ends were trimmed by 5 bases and 8 bases, with 15 bases remaining between them. The CDR3 totals 13 residues. The chain's CDR3 is CASSRTGGLEAFF. CDR3 in DNA: TGTGCCAGCAGCCGGACGGGGGGCTTGGAAGCTTTCTTT. Drawing the rest from reference TRBV7-2 and TRBJ1-1, the complete variable domain is GAGVSQSPSNKVTEKGKDVELRCDPISGHTALYWYRQSLGQGLEFLIYFQGNSAPDKSGLPSDRFSAERTGGSVSTLTIQRTQQEDSAVYLCASSRTGGLEAFFGQGTRLTVV.

V and J are TRBV6-2 or TRBV6-3 and TRBJ1-2, with 8 bases lining up with TRBD1. Germline V gives CDR1 MNHEY, CDR2 SVGEGT. CDR3 length: 15 amino acids. V was pared by 5 bases and J by 4 bases, with 9 bases of the junction left unmatched. CDR3 nucleotides: TGTGCCAGCAGTAAGGCCCTCGGGACAGGCTATGGCTACACCTTC. Protein: CASSKALGTGYGYTF.

CDR3 nucleotides: TGTGCCAGCAGCACCATCGGGGATGTGGGAAACACCATATATTTT. Its translation is CASSTIGDVGNTIYF. V is TRBV2 and J is TRBJ1-3; D remains unclear. V lost 6 bases to trimming and J lost 4 bases, with 16 bases between them. The CDR3 is 15 amino acids. In germline, CDR1 is SNHLY, CDR2 FYNNEI.

This rearrangement joins TRBV21-1 to TRBJ2-1; the table names TRBD2, a call not compared with the DNA. TRBV21-1 is deemed a pseudogene. CDR3 size: 13 residues. This CDR3 is CASSRLERNEQFF. The CDR3 coding sequence is TGTGCCAGCAGCAGACTAGAACGGAATGAGCAGTTCTTC.

This clone is a singleton in its sample. The CDR3 reads CASRGTPSTNEKLFF. CDR3 in DNA: TGTGCCAGCAGAGGGACACCTTCAACTAATGAAAAACTGTTTTTT. This chain uses TRBV11-2 with TRBJ1-4, with D tentatively TRBD1 (6 bases). V shed 6 bases and J shed 0 bases, with 11 bases lying between them. Germline-derived CDR1 and CDR2 are SGHAT and FQNNGV. CDR3 length: 15 residues.

This chain links TRBV18 with TRBJ2-1, with D perhaps matching TRBD1 or TRBD2 (7 bases each). Trimming pared 1 base from V and 7 bases from J, leaving 17 bases between. The V gene's germline CDR1 is KGHSH and CDR2 LQKENI. The CDR3 contains 16 residues. The CDR3 region is CASSPQLYQGGNEQFF. CDR3 sequence (DNA): TGTGCCAGCTCACCACAATTATACCAGGGGGGGAATGAGCAGTTCTTC.

The CDR3 sequence is CASSQDPGGASYEQYF. In DNA form, the CDR3 reads TGCGCCAGCAGCCAAGATCCAGGGGGCGCCTCCTACGAGCAGTACTTC. The chain carries TRBV4-1 and TRBJ2-7, with 8 bases matching TRBD1. The junction had 4 bases not matched to a gene; V was cut back by 0 bases and J by 0 bases. The CDR3 is 16 residues long. CDR1 is MGHRA, CDR2 YSYEKL, per germline.

This chain links TRBV4-3 with TRBJ1-6; D is unresolved. V dropped 0 bases and J dropped 7 bases, with 13 bases sitting between them. Per germline, CDR1 LGHNA and CDR2 YSLEER. The CDR3 has 16 amino acids. The CDR3 here is CASSQELRAGNSPLHF. CDR3 sequence (DNA): TGCGCCAGCAGCCAAGAATTAAGGGCAGGAAATTCACCCCTCCACTTT.

The chain recombines TRBV7-2 with TRBJ1-5; 9 positions match TRBD1. CDR1 and CDR2 (germline): SGHTA, FQGNSA. V gave up 5 bases and J gave up 0 bases; unmatched junction bases: 11. This CDR3 has 18 amino acids. The CDR3 region is CASSRTGTGLPSNQPQHF. DNA of the CDR3: TGTGCCAGCAGCCGCACCGGGACAGGGCTACCTAGCAATCAGCCCCAGCATTTT.

The V and J genes are TRBV18 and TRBJ1-4; D possibly corresponds to TRBD1 (5 bases). Germline CDR1 KGHSH, CDR2 LQKENI. The CDR3 runs to 16 residues. V was trimmed by 2 bases and J by 7 bases, leaving 17 bases between them. The CDR3 spells CASSPVGGRASEKLFF. The CDR3 DNA reads as TGTGCCAGCTCACCAGTGGGAGGCAGGGCTTCTGAAAAACTGTTTTTT.

The rearrangement links TRBV15 to TRBJ1-5; D is uncertain. The CDR3 consists of 16 residues. Deletions cut 5 bases from V and 4 bases from J, with 18 bases between. Germline assignment: CDR1 LNHNV and CDR2 YYDKDF (reference sequence). The CDR3 nucleotides are TGTGCCACCAGCTTGCAGACCCCGGGGAGTAATCAGCCCCAGCATTTT. It translates to CATSLQTPGSNQPQHF.

The CDR3 here is CASRVGGRAGDTQYF. The CDR3 coding sequence is TGCGCCAGCAGGGTTGGCGGGAGGGCCGGAGATACGCAGTATTTT. The J gene is TRBJ2-3, the V gene TRBV5-1; 9 nucleotides match TRBD2. CDR1 is SGHRS and CDR2 is YFSETQ in the germline V gene. The CDR3 runs 15 residues. J lost 5 bases, V lost 5 bases, and 9 bases had no gene match.

The chain joins TRBV5-1 to TRBJ1-1; D is unclear. The V end was cut by 0 bases, the J end by 2 bases, with 11 bases between. Germline V gene lookup returns CDR1 SGHRS and CDR2 YFSETQ. The length of the CDR3 is 15 residues. The DNA for the CDR3 is TGCGCCAGCAGCTTGGGCCAGACCTTTAACACTGAAGCTTTCTTT. Its protein product is CASSLGQTFNTEAFF.

Only one count was recorded for this clone. The chain uses TRBV18 and TRBJ1-2; no clear D gene. V lost 9 bases and J lost 0, with 11 bases in between. This CDR3 contains 13 residues. The germline gives CDR1 KGHSH, CDR2 LQKENI. The DNA for the CDR3 is TGTGCCAGTCAGACTGGTACTAACTATGGCTACACCTTC. As protein: CASQTGTNYGYTF.

CDR3 bases: TGCGCCAGCAGCGTCGGCCCCATGAACACTGAAGCTTTCTTT. The encoded protein is CASSVGPMNTEAFF. V and J are TRBV5-1 and TRBJ1-1; D is unclear. Germline lookup yields CDR1 SGHRS and CDR2 YFSETQ. The V end was cut by 4 bases, the J end by 0 bases, with 10 bases between. This CDR3 is 14 amino acids long.

The sample holds a few counts of this clone. The chain uses TRBV2 and TRBJ2-1; possible D gene TRBD2, 5 bases. This CDR3 has 13 residues. Trimming shortened V by 3 bases and J by 2 bases, and 5 bases separated the two germline ends. In germline, CDR1 is SNHLY, CDR2 FYNNEI. The CDR3 loop reads CASSEEAYNEQFF. For the CDR3, the DNA is TGTGCCAGCAGTGAGGAGGCCTACAATGAGCAGTTCTTC. Looking up the rest from reference TRBV2 and TRBJ2-1 gives the full variable domain: EPEVTQTPSHQVTQMGQEVILRCVPISNHLYFYWYRQILGQKVEFLVSFYNNEISEKSEIFDDQFSVERPDGSNFTLKIRSTKLEDSAMYFCASSEEAYNEQFFGPGTRLTVL.

This clone has more than one count but fewer than ten. The V call is TRBV28, the J call TRBJ1-2; D is perhaps TRBD1 (5 bases). CDR1 and CDR2 (germline): MDHEN, SYDVKM. CDR3 size: 17 residues. The V gene lost 6 bases and the J gene lost 4 bases, with 24 bases spanning the gap. The CDR3 spells CASRTLMTAHASYGYTF. CDR3 in DNA: TGTGCCAGCAGGACCCTAATGACAGCACATGCTTCCTATGGCTACACCTTC.

The chain links TRBV11-2 to TRBJ1-1; D may be TRBD1 (6 bases). The CDR3 extends over 12 amino acids. The germline CDR1 and CDR2 sequences are SGHAT and FQNNGV. V gave up 5 bases and J gave up 7 bases, with 11 bases separating them. CDR3 nucleotide sequence: TGTGCCAGCAGCCGGACAGTCCTTGAAGCTTTCTTT. This codes for CASSRTVLEAFF. The full variable domain, its missing parts supplied by reference TRBV11-2 and TRBJ1-1, is EAGVAQSPRYKIIEKRQSVAFWCNPISGHATLYWYQQILGQGPKLLIQFQNNGVVDDSQLPKDRFSAERLKGVDSTLKIQPAKLEDSAVYLCASSRTVLEAFFGQGTRLTVV.

This chain joins TRBV19 and TRBJ2-2; TRBD1 matches 8 bases. V lost 4 bases, J lost 3 bases, and 10 bases stayed unmatched. The CDR3 has 17 amino acids. Germline values: CDR1 LNHDA, CDR2 SQIVND (reference sequence). The CDR3 loop is CASSRGTGTGDTGELFF. The CDR3 DNA reads TGTGCCAGTAGTAGAGGGACAGGAACGGGGGACACCGGGGAGCTGTTTTTT.

This sequence joins TRBV10-3 and TRBJ2-1, with D possibly matching TRBD2 (5 bases). CDR1 and CDR2 from the germline V gene are ENHRY and SYGVKD. The germline V and J ends were trimmed by 2 bases and 10 bases, with 9 bases remaining between them. This CDR3 is built from 12 residues. Written as DNA, the CDR3 is TGTGCCATCAGTGAGGCCACGGGGGAGCAGTTCTTC. This encodes CAISEATGEQFF.

The rearrangement uses TRBV10-2 and TRBJ2-1; 8 nucleotides line up with TRBD2. CDR1 WSHSY and CDR2 SAAADI come from the germline V gene. V gave up 3 bases and J gave up 0 bases; unmatched junction bases: 1. This CDR3 spans 15 amino acids. CDR3 protein: CASSDSGGSYNEQFF. The CDR3 DNA is TGCGCCAGCAGTGACAGCGGGGGCTCCTACAATGAGCAGTTCTTC.

The chain carries TRBV7-2 and TRBJ1-4, with D hard to call. Germline loops: CDR1 SGHTA, CDR2 FQGNSA. The germline V and J ends were trimmed by 1 base and 4 bases, with 7 bases remaining between them. The CDR3 spans 14 residues. The DNA for the CDR3 is TGTGCCAGCAGCTTAGACGGTAGTAATGAAAAACTGTTTTTT. Its protein is CASSLDGSNEKLFF.

The genes are TRBV12-3 or TRBV12-4 and TRBJ2-7; 8 positions match TRBD2. V lost 3 bases to trimming and J lost 5 bases; unmatched junction nucleotides: 3. The CDR3 is 13 amino acids. CDR3 sequence reads: CASSFSGSHEQYF. The CDR3 nucleotides are TGTGCCAGCAGTTTCAGCGGGAGCCACGAGCAGTACTTC.